Included here is one TCR beta chain sequence, with context. Its antigen remains unknown. The CDR3 spans 14 residues. CDR1 and CDR2 (germline): MNHEY, SMNVEV (reference sequence). This sample was included in a study of monozygotic twins with inflammatory bowel disease. A template switching step added UMIs, each with a 6-nucleotide sample barcode. No DNA is given; TCRdb re-called the 5' RACE reads and lists each CDR3 protein once. The table for this sample gives about 450,000 distinct CDR3 sequences. Regarding the study as a whole: Patient repertoires may have gained variability from differing immunosuppressive treatments. Discordant twins showed the same repertoire similarity as concordant twins, possibly from limited power. Relative clonotype sharing with others was diminished in IBD patients versus healthy twins, particularly with disease activity.

Input material: blood. This TCR was recovered from a human donor with ulcerative colitis or Crohn's disease, or a healthy co-twin of an affected twin (not recorded which). The chain is built from TRBV27 and TRBJ1-6; without DNA, the TCRdb call of TRBD1 cannot be checked. This CDR3 is CASSRTVYNSPLHF.